These 23 T cell receptor beta chains came from one sample sequenced in a study of blood T cell repertoires in COVID-19. Profiling relied on immunoSEQ multiplex PCR, and the TCRdb table lists in-frame clones only, not all of them. The sample has 60,000 to 80,000 clones, roughly 90% seen once; the top ten hold approximately 4%. Sequenced sample: peripheral blood. The source of these receptors is a human donor in a cohort sampled during active COVID-19.

J is TRBJ1-5 and V is TRBV4-2; D remains unclear. Germline-derived CDR1 and CDR2 are LGHNA and YNFKEQ. This CDR3 region has 15 residues. With 4 bases removed from V and 2 bases from J, the gap between germline ends came to 12 bases. The CDR3 nucleotides are TGTGCCAGCAGCCTTCGTCGGAGTGGCAATCAGCCCCAGCATTTT. Protein sequence: CASSLRRSGNQPQHF.

The chain employs TRBV19 and TRBJ2-7; 9 bases map to TRBD1. V was clipped by 6 bases and J by 6 bases; unmatched bases: 3. The CDR3 contains 12 residues. CDR1 is LNHDA and CDR2 is SQIVND in the germline V gene (reference sequence). The CDR3 protein is CASRQGAREQYF. The DNA of the CDR3 is TGTGCCAGTAGACAGGGGGCACGCGAGCAGTACTTC.

The chain has TRBV30 and TRBJ1-1, with D maybe TRBD1 (5 bases). CDR3 length equals 14 residues. The germline V gene has CDR1 GTSNPN and CDR2 SVGIG (reference sequence). Trimming left V 0 bases short and J 4 bases short, with 12 bases between. The DNA for the CDR3 is TGTGCCTGGAGTGTTCTGGGGGGTAGCACTGAAGCTTTCTTT. Translation gives CAWSVLGGSTEAFF. Supplemented by reference TRBV30 and TRBJ1-1, the full variable domain reads SQTIHQWPATLVQPVGSPLSLECTVEGTSNPNLYWYRQAAGRGLQLLFYSVGIGQISSEVPQNLSASRPQDRQFILSSKKLLLSDSGFYLCAWSVLGGSTEAFFGQGTRLTVV.

This clone has a single count. The chain links TRBV10-3 to TRBJ2-5, with 12 bases identical to TRBD2. The trim removed 11 bases at V and 2 bases at J, leaving 15 bases unmatched. The CDR3 spans 17 residues. Germline assignment: CDR1 ENHRY and CDR2 SYGVKD. The CDR3 region is CAVGLAGPTYNQETQYF. The CDR3 DNA reads as TGTGCCGTTGGACTAGCGGGACCAACATACAATCAAGAGACCCAGTACTTC.

This clone was seen a handful of times. The chain has TRBV11-2 and TRBJ1-1; a weak D match, TRBD1 (6 bases). V gave up 4 bases and J gave up 0 bases, with 9 bases separating them. The germline V gene has CDR1 SGHAT and CDR2 FQNNGV. CDR3 length: 14 residues. The CDR3 region has the DNA TGTGCCAGCAGCTCTACAGGGATGAACACTGAAGCTTTCTTT. It encodes CASSSTGMNTEAFF.

The chain combines TRBV4-3 with TRBJ1-1; no clear D gene. The CDR3 contains 15 residues. Germline V gives CDR1 LGHNA, CDR2 YSLEER. V lost 6 bases to trimming and J lost 3 bases, with 17 bases between them. The CDR3 region has the DNA TGCGCCAGCAGGGAGTCGGCTGGTTGGTACACTGAAGCTTTCTTT. Amino acid sequence: CASRESAGWYTEAFF.

The genes are TRBV27 and TRBJ2-7, with 7 bases aligning to TRBD1. The CDR3 is 16 residues long. With 4 bases clipped from V and 1 base from J, the junction kept 10 bases outside the gene matches. CDR1 is MNHEY and CDR2 is SMNVEV in the germline V gene (reference sequence). The CDR3 loop is CASSSLLGGPSYEQYF. CDR3 DNA sequence: TGTGCCAGCAGTTCGCTTCTAGGGGGCCCATCCTACGAGCAGTACTTC.

The rearrangement joins TRBV2 to TRBJ1-2; D not certain. CDR1 is SNHLY, CDR2 FYNNEI, per germline. This CDR3 spans 13 amino acids. The V and J ends lost 10 bases and 7 bases respectively, with 19 bases between them. CDR3 in DNA: TGTGCCACAAGATTGTCGGGGTCTCTTGGCTACACCTTC. Its protein product is CATRLSGSLGYTF.

Of note for this clone: This sample also contains other DNA sequences that code for the same CDR3. This sequence joins TRBV19 and TRBJ2-7; 7 bases map to TRBD1. This CDR3 is 14 amino acids long. Germline lookup yields CDR1 LNHDA and CDR2 SQIVND (reference sequence). J lost 7 bases, V lost 8 bases, and 14 bases had no gene match. CDR3 nucleotides: TGTGCCAGTTCCCCCGGGACAGCTAACTATGAGCAGTACTTC. This encodes CASSPGTANYEQYF.

The chain recombines TRBV2 with TRBJ2-2, with no clear D. CDR1 SNHLY and CDR2 FYNNEI come from the germline V gene. V shed 6 bases and J shed 3 bases, with 8 bases lying between them. The CDR3 runs 13 residues. CDR3 in amino acids: CASRLDYTGELFF. The CDR3, as DNA: TGTGCCAGCAGGCTCGACTACACCGGGGAGCTGTTTTTT.

In its sample, this clone was seen once. The V gene is TRBV25-1, the J gene TRBJ2-3, with TRBD2 matching over 10 bases. In germline, CDR1 is MGHDK, CDR2 SYGVNS. The ends lost 8 bases at V and 6 bases at J; junction bases unmatched: 8. The CDR3 totals 14 residues. CDR3 residues: CASGSAGGPDTQYF. The CDR3 region has the DNA TGTGCCAGCGGATCAGCGGGAGGGCCGGATACGCAGTATTTT.

The V gene is TRBV28, the J gene TRBJ2-7; the D is unclear. Germline CDR1 MDHEN, CDR2 SYDVKM. The V end lost 6 bases, the J end lost 2 bases, and 8 bases lay between the germline ends. The CDR3 covers 12 residues. The CDR3 loop is CASSLLPYEQYF. CDR3 nucleotides: TGTGCCAGCAGCCTTCTCCCCTACGAGCAGTACTTC.

The V call is TRBV6-5, the J call TRBJ2-7; unclear D gene. The V and J ends lost 2 bases and 6 bases respectively, with 14 bases between them. Looked up from germline, CDR1 is MNHEY and CDR2 is SVGAGI. CDR3 size: 14 residues. The CDR3, as DNA: TGTGCCAGCAGTTACGGCCAAGACCCAGGCGAGCAGTACTTC. The encoded protein is CASSYGQDPGEQYF.

This clone came up once. This chain joins TRBV7-9 and TRBJ2-1; 7 bases fit TRBD2. The CDR3 is made up of 15 amino acids. Germline CDR1 SEHNR, CDR2 FQNEAQ (reference sequence). Trimming removed 2 bases from V and 6 bases from J; junction bases left unmatched: 7. The CDR3 sequence: CASSLLRERGNEQFF. As DNA, the CDR3 is TGTGCCAGCAGCTTACTGCGGGAGAGAGGCAATGAGCAGTTCTTC.

The chain carries TRBV13 and TRBJ1-1, with TRBD1 as a possible D gene (5 bases). V was cut by 5 bases and J by 5 bases, with 12 bases left in between. Germline CDR1 and CDR2: PRHDT and FYEKMQ (reference sequence). This CDR3 is built from 13 residues. CDR3 DNA sequence: TGTGCCAGCAGCCCGCCGGGGGGGACTGAAGCTTTCTTT. The encoded protein is CASSPPGGTEAFF.

The rearrangement uses TRBV28 and TRBJ1-1, with no clear D. Germline loops: CDR1 MDHEN, CDR2 SYDVKM. This CDR3 is built from 13 residues. With 6 bases removed from V and 0 bases from J, the gap between germline ends came to 8 bases. The chain's CDR3 is CASSRGLNTEAFF. The CDR3 coding sequence is TGTGCCAGCAGCCGAGGTCTGAACACTGAAGCTTTCTTT.

This chain connects TRBV7-9 to TRBJ2-7, with D maybe TRBD1 (5 bases). The ends were cut back, 4 bases at V and 4 bases at J, with 14 bases in the middle. Germline V gene data show CDR1 as SEHNR and CDR2 as FQNEAQ (reference sequence). The CDR3 sequence is 14 residues long. CDR3 region: CASSWGHTKYEQYF. The CDR3 nucleotides read TGTGCCAGCAGCTGGGGCCACACCAAATACGAGCAGTACTTC.

The V gene is TRBV4-1, the J gene TRBJ2-1; 8 nucleotides agree with TRBD2. Germline CDR1 MGHRA, CDR2 YSYEKL. The length of the CDR3 is 17 residues. J was trimmed by 4 bases and V by 3 bases; bases with no gene match: 11. In DNA, the CDR3 is TGCGCCAGCAGCCAGCAAGCGGGAGCGTTAACTTACAATGAGCAGTTCTTC. This gives the protein CASSQQAGALTYNEQFF.

The chain couples TRBV7-2 to TRBJ2-1, with a weak D call TRBD2 (6 bases). From germline, CDR1 is SGHTA and CDR2 FQGNSA. Trimming took 8 bases from V and 3 from J, leaving 11 bases between them. The CDR3 covers 13 residues. The CDR3 DNA reads as TGTGCCAGCGGGCGGGGTTTCTACAATGAGCAGTTCTTC. Translating gives CASGRGFYNEQFF.

This CDR3 reads CASSLAGENYEQYF. CDR3 bases: TGTGCCAGCAGTCTGGCGGGAGAGAACTACGAGCAGTACTTC. The V gene is TRBV6-6, the J gene TRBJ2-7; 7 bases agree with TRBD2. Per germline, CDR1 MNHNY and CDR2 SVGAGI (reference sequence). CDR3 length: 14 residues. J lost 3 bases, V lost 5 bases, and 7 bases had no gene match.

The rearrangement joins TRBV7-2 to TRBJ2-7, with D hard to call. Trimming took 1 base from V and 3 from J, leaving 7 bases between them. The CDR3 length is 13 residues. The germline V gene encodes CDR1 SGHTA and CDR2 FQGNSA. The chain's CDR3 is CASSLGRLYEQYF. Written as DNA, the CDR3 is TGTGCCAGCAGCTTAGGCAGGCTCTACGAGCAGTACTTC. The full variable domain, with the rest looked up from reference TRBV7-2 and TRBJ2-7, is GAGVSQSPSNKVTEKGKDVELRCDPISGHTALYWYRQSLGQGLEFLIYFQGNSAPDKSGLPSDRFSAERTGGSVSTLTIQRTQQEDSAVYLCASSLGRLYEQYFGPGTRLTVT.

The chain employs TRBV4-3 and TRBJ2-1; TRBD2 agrees at 10 bases. Trimming cost V 5 bases and J 4 bases; bases outside gene matches: 5. CDR1 is LGHNA and CDR2 is YSLEER in the germline V gene. The CDR3 has 15 residues. The CDR3: CASSELAGRYNEQFF. The CDR3 DNA sequence: TGCGCCAGCAGCGAACTAGCGGGGAGGTACAATGAGCAGTTCTTC.

The table lists this clone with a few counts. The V gene is TRBV5-6, the J gene TRBJ2-7; no reliable D call. Germline V gene sequence: CDR1 SGHDT, CDR2 YYEEEE. Between the trimmed V and J ends, which lost 2 bases and 6 bases, there was a span of 9 bases. The CDR3 spans 12 residues. In DNA form, the CDR3 reads TGTGCCAGCAGCTTTGGCAGGATCGAGCAGTACTTC. Translated, it gives CASSFGRIEQYF.